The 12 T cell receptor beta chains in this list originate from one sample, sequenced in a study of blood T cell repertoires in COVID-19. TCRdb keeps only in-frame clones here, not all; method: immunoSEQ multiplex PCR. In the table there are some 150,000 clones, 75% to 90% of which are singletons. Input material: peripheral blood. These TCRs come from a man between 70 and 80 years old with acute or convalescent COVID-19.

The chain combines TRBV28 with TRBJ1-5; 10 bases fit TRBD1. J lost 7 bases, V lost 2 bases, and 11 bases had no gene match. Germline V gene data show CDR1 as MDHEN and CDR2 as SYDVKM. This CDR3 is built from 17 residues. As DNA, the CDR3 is TGTGCCAGCAGTTTAGAGCACGGGGACAGGGGTAAGCAGCCCCAGCATTTT. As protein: CASSLEHGDRGKQPQHF.

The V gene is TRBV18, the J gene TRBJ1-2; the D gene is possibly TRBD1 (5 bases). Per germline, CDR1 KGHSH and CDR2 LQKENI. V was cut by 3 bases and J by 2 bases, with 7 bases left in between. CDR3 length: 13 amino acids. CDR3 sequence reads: CASSPGQNYGYTF. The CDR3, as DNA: TGTGCCAGCTCACCGGGGCAGAACTATGGCTACACCTTC.

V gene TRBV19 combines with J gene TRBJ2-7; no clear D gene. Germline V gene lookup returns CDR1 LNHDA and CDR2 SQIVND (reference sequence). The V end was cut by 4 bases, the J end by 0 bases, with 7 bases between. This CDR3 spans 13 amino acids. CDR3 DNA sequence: TGTGCCAGTAGTACCAAAATCTCCTACGAGCAGTACTTC. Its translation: CASSTKISYEQYF.

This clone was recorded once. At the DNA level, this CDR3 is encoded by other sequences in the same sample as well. DNA of the CDR3: TGCGCCAGCAGTTCCACAGCGAACACTGAAGCTTTCTTT. Residues: CASSSTANTEAFF. The rearrangement links TRBV5-1 to TRBJ1-1; D gene uncertain. The CDR3 contains 13 residues. The germline V gene has CDR1 SGHRS and CDR2 YFSETQ. Trimming cost V 5 bases and J 1 base, with 9 bases left between them.

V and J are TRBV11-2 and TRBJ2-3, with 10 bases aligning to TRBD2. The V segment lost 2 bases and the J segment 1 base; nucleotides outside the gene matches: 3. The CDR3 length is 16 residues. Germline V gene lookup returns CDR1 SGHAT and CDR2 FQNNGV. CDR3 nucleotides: TGTGCCAGCAGCTTATTAGCGGGAGGAGGCACAGATACGCAGTATTTT. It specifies CASSLLAGGGTDTQYF.

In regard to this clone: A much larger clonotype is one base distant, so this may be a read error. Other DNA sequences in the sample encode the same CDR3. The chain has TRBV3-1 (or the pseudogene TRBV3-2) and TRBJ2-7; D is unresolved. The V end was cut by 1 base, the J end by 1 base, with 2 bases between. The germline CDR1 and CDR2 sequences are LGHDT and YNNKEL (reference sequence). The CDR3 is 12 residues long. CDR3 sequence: CASSQASYEQYF. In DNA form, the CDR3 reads TGTGCCAGCAGCCAAGCTTCCTACGAGCAGTACTTC.

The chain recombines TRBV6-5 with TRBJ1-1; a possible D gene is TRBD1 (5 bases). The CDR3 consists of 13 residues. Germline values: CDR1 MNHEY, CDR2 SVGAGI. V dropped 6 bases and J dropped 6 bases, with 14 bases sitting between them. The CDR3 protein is CASRVQGLSEAFF. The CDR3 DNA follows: TGTGCCAGCAGAGTGCAGGGTCTGTCTGAAGCTTTCTTT.

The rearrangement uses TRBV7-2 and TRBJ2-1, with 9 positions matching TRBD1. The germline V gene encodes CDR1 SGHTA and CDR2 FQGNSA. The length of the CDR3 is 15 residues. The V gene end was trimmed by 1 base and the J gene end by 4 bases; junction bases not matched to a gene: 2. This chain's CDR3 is CASSLGGQGYNEQFF. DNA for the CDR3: TGTGCCAGCAGCTTAGGGGGACAGGGTTACAATGAGCAGTTCTTC.

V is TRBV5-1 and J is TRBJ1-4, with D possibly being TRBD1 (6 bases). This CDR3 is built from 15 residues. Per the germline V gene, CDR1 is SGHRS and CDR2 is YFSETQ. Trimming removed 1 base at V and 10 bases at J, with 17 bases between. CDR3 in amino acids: CASSLLQGEEGKLFF. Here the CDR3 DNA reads TGCGCCAGCAGCTTGTTACAGGGTGAAGAGGGAAAACTGTTTTTT.

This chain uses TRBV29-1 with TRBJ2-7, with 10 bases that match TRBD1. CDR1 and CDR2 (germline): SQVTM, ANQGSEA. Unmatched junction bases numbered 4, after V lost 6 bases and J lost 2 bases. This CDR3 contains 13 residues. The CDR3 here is CSVTGTGAYEQYF. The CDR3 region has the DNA TGCAGCGTCACCGGGACAGGGGCCTACGAGCAGTACTTC.

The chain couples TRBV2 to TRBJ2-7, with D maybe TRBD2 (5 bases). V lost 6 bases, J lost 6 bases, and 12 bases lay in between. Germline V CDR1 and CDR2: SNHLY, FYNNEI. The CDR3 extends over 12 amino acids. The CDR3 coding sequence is TGTGCCAGCAGCGGACTGGCCCCCGAGCAGTACTTC. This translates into CASSGLAPEQYF.

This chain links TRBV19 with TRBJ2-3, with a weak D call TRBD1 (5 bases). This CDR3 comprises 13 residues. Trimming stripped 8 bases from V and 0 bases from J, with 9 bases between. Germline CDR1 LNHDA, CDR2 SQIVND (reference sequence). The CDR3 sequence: CASGAVSTDTQYF. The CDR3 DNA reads TGTGCCAGTGGGGCAGTAAGCACAGATACGCAGTATTTT.